The TCR beta chain described here comes from a study of blood T cell repertoires in COVID-19. In the source study's methods: Reference gene primer amplification gave estimated nucleated cell counts. Sequencing used immunoSEQ multiplex PCR; TCRdb keeps in-frame clones, though not all of them. That table gives V, J and clone size, and the DNA gave D and trimming. The data show about 150,000 clones, roughly 84% seen once. V was clipped by 3 bases and J by 6 bases, with 12 bases between them. CDR1 and CDR2 from the germline V gene are KGHSH and LQKENI. CDR3 length: 14 amino acids. The sequenced sample consisted of peripheral blood. This TCR was recovered from a human donor in a cohort sampled during active COVID-19. The chain is built from TRBV18 and TRBJ2-1, with D possibly matching TRBD1 (6 bases). The CDR3 coding sequence is TGTGCCAGCTCACCCGGGACACAAACCAATGAGCAGTTCTTC. Amino acid sequence: CASSPGTQTNEQFF.